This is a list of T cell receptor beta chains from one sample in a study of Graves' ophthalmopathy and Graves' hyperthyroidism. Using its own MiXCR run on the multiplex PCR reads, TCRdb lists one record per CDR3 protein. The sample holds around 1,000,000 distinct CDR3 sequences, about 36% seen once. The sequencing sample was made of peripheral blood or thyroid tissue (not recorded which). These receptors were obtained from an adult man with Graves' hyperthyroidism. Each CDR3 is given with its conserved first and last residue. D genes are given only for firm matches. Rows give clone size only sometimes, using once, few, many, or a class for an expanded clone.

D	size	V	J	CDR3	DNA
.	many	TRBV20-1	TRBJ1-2	CSAPPGETYGYTF	TGCAGTGCTCCCCCTGGGGAGACCTATGGCTACACCTTC
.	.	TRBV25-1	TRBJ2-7	CASSAIGESYEQYF	TGTGCCAGCAGTGCTATTGGGGAATCCTACGAGCAGTACTTC
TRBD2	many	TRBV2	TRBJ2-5	CASKLLGTSGRVVGKTQYF	TGTGCCAGCAAACTCCTAGGGACTAGCGGGAGGGTCGTTGGAAAGACCCAGTACTTC
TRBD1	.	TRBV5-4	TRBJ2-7	CASSHGTVNYEQYF	TGTGCCAGCAGCCACGGGACAGTCAACTACGAGCAGTACTTC
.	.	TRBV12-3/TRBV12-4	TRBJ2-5	CASSEPDSAETQYF	TGTGCCAGCAGTGAGCCGGACAGTGCGGAGACCCAGTACTTC
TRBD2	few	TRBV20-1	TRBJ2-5	CSARETRLAAQETQYF	TGCAGTGCTAGAGAGACCCGGCTAGCGGCACAAGAGACCCAGTACTTC
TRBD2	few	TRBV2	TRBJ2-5	CASSEGLAGEETQYF	TGTGCCAGCAGTGAAGGACTAGCGGGGGAAGAGACCCAGTACTTC
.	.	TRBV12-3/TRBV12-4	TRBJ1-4	CASSLYGNEKLFF	TGTGCCAGCAGTTTATACGGGAATGAAAAACTGTTTTTT
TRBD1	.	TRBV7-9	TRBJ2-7	CASSLGTVLVGSSYEQYF	TGTGCCAGCAGCTTGGGGACAGTCTTAGTGGGGAGCTCCTACGAGCAGTACTTC
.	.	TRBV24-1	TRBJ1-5	CASSYFSSPRNQPQHF	TGTGCCAGCAGTTACTTTTCTTCACCCCGCAATCAGCCCCAGCATTTT
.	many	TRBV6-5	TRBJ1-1	CASSYSGGDTEAFF	TGTGCCAGCAGTTACTCGGGGGGTGACACTGAAGCTTTCTTT
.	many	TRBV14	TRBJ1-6	CASSQDFRVLHF	TGTGCCAGCAGCCAAGATTTCAGGGTCCTCCACTTT
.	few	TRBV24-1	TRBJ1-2	CATFTERYGYTF	TGTGCCACTTTTACGGAGAGGTATGGCTACACCTTC
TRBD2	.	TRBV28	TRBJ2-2	CASSLYASGTTGELFF	TGTGCCAGCAGTTTATACGCTAGCGGGACCACCGGGGAGCTGTTTTTT
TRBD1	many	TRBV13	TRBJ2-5	CASSFAGQDQETQYF	TGTGCCAGCAGCTTCGCCGGACAGGACCAAGAGACCCAGTACTTC
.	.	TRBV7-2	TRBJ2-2	CASSGWTGELFF	TGTGCCAGCAGCGGTTGGACCGGGGAGCTGTTTTTT
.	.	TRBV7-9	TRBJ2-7	CASSLGQAVSYEQYF	TGTGCCAGCAGCTTAGGACAGGCGGTTTCCTACGAGCAGTACTTC
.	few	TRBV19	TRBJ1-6	CASSQGTYNSPLHF	TGTGCCAGTAGCCAGGGGACCTATAATTCACCCCTCCACTTT
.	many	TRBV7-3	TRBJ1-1	CASSPGGLTEAFF	TGTGCCAGCAGCCCCGGGGGGTTGACTGAAGCTTTCTTT
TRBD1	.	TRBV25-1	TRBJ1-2	CASSPLPLDRGHDYGYTF	TGTGCCAGCAGTCCCCTGCCCCTGGACAGGGGGCATGACTATGGCTACACCTTC
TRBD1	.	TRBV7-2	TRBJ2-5	CASSSGQGSRETQYF	TGTGCCAGCAGCTCAGGACAGGGGTCTCGAGAGACCCAGTACTTC
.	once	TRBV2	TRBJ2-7	CASSGEVSRSYEQYF	TGTGCCAGCAGTGGGGAGGTCTCAAGATCCTACGAGCAGTACTTC
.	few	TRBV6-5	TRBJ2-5	CASSQDRPPRDETQYF	TGTGCCAGCAGCCAAGATCGTCCACCTAGGGACGAGACCCAGTACTTC
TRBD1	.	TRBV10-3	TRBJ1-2	CAIRNQGADYGYTF	TGTGCCATCAGGAACCAGGGGGCGGACTATGGCTACACCTTC
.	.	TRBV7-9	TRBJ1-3	CASSIPWRRNTIYF	TGTGCCAGCAGCATACCTTGGAGGCGAAACACCATATATTTT
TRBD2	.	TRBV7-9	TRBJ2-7	CASSQPTSGIHPYEQYF	TGTGCCAGCAGCCAACCGACTAGCGGGATTCACCCCTACGAGCAGTACTTC
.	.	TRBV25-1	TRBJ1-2	CASSAWGSGNTF	.
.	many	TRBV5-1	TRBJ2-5	CASSLPTGQGETQYF	TGCGCCAGCAGCCTACCGACAGGACAAGGGGAGACCCAGTACTTC
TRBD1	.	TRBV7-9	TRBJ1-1	CASSSRDRVAEAFF	TGTGCCAGCAGCTCTCGGGACAGGGTCGCTGAAGCTTTCTTT
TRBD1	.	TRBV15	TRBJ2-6	CATSRGTGAYVLTF	TGTGCCACCAGCAGAGGGACAGGGGCCTACGTCCTGACTTTC
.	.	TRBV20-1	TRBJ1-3	CSARGPKDGNTIYF	TGCAGTGCTAGGGGGCCAAAAGATGGAAACACCATATATTTT
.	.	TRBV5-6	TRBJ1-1	CASSIGAFF	TGTGCCAGCAGCATTGGAGCTTTCTTT
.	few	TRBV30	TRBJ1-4	CAYDRTENEKLFF	TGTGCCTACGACAGGACAGAAAATGAAAAACTGTTTTTT
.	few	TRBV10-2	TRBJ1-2	CASSEPDSSIGYTF	TGCGCCAGCAGTGAGCCGGACAGTTCCATTGGCTACACCTTC
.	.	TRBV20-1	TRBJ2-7	CSASGGAKVIHEQYF	TGCAGTGCTAGTGGGGGGGCGAAGGTGATCCACGAGCAGTACTTC
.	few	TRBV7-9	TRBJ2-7	CASSLSGCEQYF	TGTGCCAGCAGCTTATCGGGGTGCGAGCAGTACTTC
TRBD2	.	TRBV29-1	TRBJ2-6	CSVDLAGGNVLTF	TGCAGCGTAGACCTAGCGGGAGGTAACGTCCTGACTTTC
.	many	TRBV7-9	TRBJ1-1	CASSLEYREAFF	TGTGCCAGCAGCTTAGAATACCGAGAAGCTTTCTTT
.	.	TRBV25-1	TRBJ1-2	CASSPKTTHYGYTF	TGTGCCAGCAGCCCCAAGACCACTCACTATGGCTACACCTTC
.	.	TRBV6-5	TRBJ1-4	CASRPPGTNEKLFF	TGTGCCAGCAGACCTCCGGGAACTAATGAAAAACTGTTTTTT
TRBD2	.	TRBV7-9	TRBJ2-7	CASSPLLAGDYYEQYF	TGTGCCAGCAGCCCTCTACTAGCGGGAGACTACTACGAGCAGTACTTC
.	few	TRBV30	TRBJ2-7	CAWSKNSRLAPQYF	TGTGCCTGGAGTAAAAACTCTCGTCTGGCTCCCCAGTACTTC
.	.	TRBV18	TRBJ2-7	CASSPSGNGGEQYF	TGTGCCAGCTCACCGTCCGGGAATGGGGGCGAGCAGTACTTC
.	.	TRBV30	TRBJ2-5	CAWTAPPQETQYF	TGTGCCTGGACCGCTCCACCGCAGGAGACCCAGTACTTC
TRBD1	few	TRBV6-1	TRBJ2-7	CASSLDRASFRYF	TGTGCCAGCAGTCTGGACAGGGCCAGTTTTAGGTACTTC
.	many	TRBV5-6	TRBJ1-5	CASSLGMFQPQHF	TGTGCCAGCAGCTTGGGCATGTTTCAGCCCCAGCATTTT